Listed here is a single TCR beta chain. Its cognate antigen is unknown. Clones were read by immunoSEQ multiplex PCR, and TCRdb kept only the in-frame ones, dropping some. The sample contains roughly 2.2 million clones, 85% to 95% of which appear only once. The data were obtained in a study of shared clonotypes between healthy human individuals. Points from the study as a whole: Across a few donors, naive CD4 shared about 5%, naive CD8 under 4%, memory CD4 roughly 2.2%, memory CD8 0.35% to 0.5%.

Sequences were obtained from naive CD4+ T cells from PBMCs. Regarding subset: CD45RA+ positively selected. This receptor was taken from a man aged 18 to 29 in good health. Some clones in this sample may be carry-over from other donors' samples.

CDR3: CASSFAGTSGTSSYEQYF. In nucleotides, the CDR3 is TGTGCCAGCAGCTTTGCCGGGACTAGCGGGACGAGCTCCTACGAGCAGTACTTC. V gene TRBV7-9 combines with J gene TRBJ2-7; 13 positions agree with TRBD2. The CDR3 totals 18 residues. V shed 3 bases and J 0 bases; nucleotides not matched to a gene: 8. In germline, CDR1 is SEHNR, CDR2 FQNEAQ (reference sequence).